What follows are 30 T cell receptor beta chains derived from one specimen sequenced in a study of OX40 agonist ivuxolimab in advanced cancers. Profiling relied on immunoSEQ multiplex PCR, and the TCRdb table lists in-frame clones only, not all of them. The data contain tens of thousands of clones, approximately 81% of them seen just once; the ten biggest clones take up 4.6%. The material was CD4+ or CD8+ T cells sorted from blood, obtained in a trial of the OX40 agonist ivuxolimab. The source of these receptors is an adult with an advanced solid tumor such as melanoma, head and neck, liver or kidney cancer.

The rearrangement uses TRBV5-1 and TRBJ1-1; tentatively, D is TRBD1 (6 bases). The CDR3 totals 15 residues. Germline assignment: CDR1 SGHRS and CDR2 YFSETQ. Trimming stripped 7 bases from V and 2 bases from J, with 18 bases between. In DNA form, the CDR3 reads TGCGCCAGCGCCGAAGTGCAGGGGAGTAACACTGAAGCTTTCTTT. Translated: CASAEVQGSNTEAFF. Combining the CDR3 with reference TRBV5-1 and TRBJ1-1 gives the whole variable domain KAGVTQTPRYLIKTRGQQVTLSCSPISGHRSVSWYQQTPGQGLQFLFEYFSETQRNKGNFPGRFSGRQFSNSRSEMNVSTLELGDSALYLCASAEVQGSNTEAFFGQGTRLTVV.

This sequence joins TRBV2 and TRBJ2-4, with TRBD1 matching 7 bases. The V gene end was trimmed by 6 bases and the J gene end by 0 bases; junction bases not matched to a gene: 8. Germline V gene lookup returns CDR1 SNHLY and CDR2 FYNNEI. The CDR3 runs to 16 residues. CDR3 protein: CASRETTGLAKNIQYF. In nucleotides, the CDR3 is TGTGCCAGCAGGGAAACGACAGGGTTAGCCAAAAACATTCAGTACTTC.

A single count supports this clone. V usage is TRBV29-1 and J usage is TRBJ2-2; D is uncertain. V was shortened by 4 bases and J by 4 bases, with 13 bases between the two germline ends. The CDR3 totals 14 residues. Germline lookup yields CDR1 SQVTM and CDR2 ANQGSEA. The CDR3 nucleotides are TGCAGCGTTGGCCTGGCACCTACCACCGGGGAGCTGTTTTTT. Translating it yields CSVGLAPTTGELFF.

CDR3 residues: CASSLVSVSRLAGPSYEQYF. The CDR3 bases are TGTGCCAGCAGCTTAGTCAGTGTATCTCGACTAGCGGGACCATCCTACGAGCAGTACTTC. The chain combines TRBV13 with TRBJ2-7; 11 bases fit TRBD2. CDR3 size: 20 residues. V gave up 1 base and J gave up 1 base; unmatched junction bases: 15. CDR1 and CDR2 from the germline V gene are PRHDT and FYEKMQ (reference sequence).

The J gene is TRBJ2-7, the V gene TRBV29-1; D gene uncertain. Trimming removed 5 bases from V and 4 bases from J, with 9 bases in between. The CDR3 spans 11 residues. Germline-derived CDR1 and CDR2 are SQVTM and ANQGSEA. The CDR3 sequence is CSVSELYEQYF. CDR3 coding DNA: TGCAGCGTTTCCGAGTTATACGAGCAGTACTTC.

This chain links TRBV5-5 with TRBJ1-1; 9 nucleotides agree with TRBD1. From germline, CDR1 is SGHKS and CDR2 YYEKEE (reference sequence). After removal of 3 bases from V and 8 bases from J, the junction contained 11 bases not matched to a gene. The CDR3 runs to 15 residues. This CDR3 reads CASSSGQGRRLEAFF. The CDR3 DNA follows: TGTGCCAGCAGCTCGGGACAGGGTCGGAGGTTGGAAGCTTTCTTT.

The chain links TRBV5-1 to TRBJ1-1; D gene uncertain. Germline CDR1 is SGHRS and CDR2 is YFSETQ. Trimming stripped 3 bases from V and 6 bases from J, with 21 bases between. This CDR3 spans 16 amino acids. This chain's CDR3 is CASSSSGVGIGPEAFF. CDR3 bases: TGCGCCAGCAGCTCCAGTGGGGTCGGGATCGGGCCTGAAGCTTTCTTT.

The table lists this clone with a count of one. V and J are TRBV5-6 and TRBJ1-5, with D perhaps matching TRBD1 (5 bases). Germline V CDR1 and CDR2: SGHDT, YYEEEE. The CDR3 extends over 13 amino acids. Deletions cut 6 bases from V and 6 bases from J, with 13 bases between. CDR3 in DNA: TGTGCCAGCAACCCGGGGGGGGGTCAGCCCCAGCATTTT. Its translation is CASNPGGGQPQHF.

The chain combines TRBV29-1 with TRBJ2-1; 8 positions match TRBD1. The germline V gene has CDR1 SQVTM and CDR2 ANQGSEA. Germline trimming cut 8 bases from V and 6 bases from J; bases unmatched to any gene: 6. The CDR3 totals 12 residues. This CDR3 is CSSGQGGNEQFF. The CDR3 DNA reads as TGCAGCTCTGGACAGGGCGGCAATGAGCAGTTCTTC.

This clone has just a few counts. The rearrangement links TRBV28 to TRBJ2-3, with 13 bases matching TRBD2. The CDR3 has 19 residues. Germline V lookup: CDR1 MDHEN, CDR2 SYDVKM. The J segment lost 5 bases and the V segment lost 1 base, leaving 12 bases of the junction unmatched. This CDR3 reads CASSLYLPGLAGREDTQYF. CDR3 sequence (DNA): TGTGCCAGCAGTTTATATTTACCGGGACTAGCGGGGCGGGAAGATACGCAGTATTTT.

V is TRBV2 and J is TRBJ1-5; D gene unclear. The V gene's germline CDR1 is SNHLY and CDR2 FYNNEI. V was trimmed by 3 bases and J by 4 bases, leaving 10 bases between them. CDR3 length: 14 residues. CDR3 bases: TGTGCCAGCAGTGACCCTACTGGGAATCAGCCCCAGCATTTT. Amino acids: CASSDPTGNQPQHF.

The rearrangement links TRBV7-8 to TRBJ2-1; 8 bases line up with TRBD2. CDR1 is SGHVS and CDR2 is FQNEAQ in the germline V gene. V trimming: 8 bases; J trimming: 8 bases; junction bases outside the gene matches: 5. The CDR3 length is 12 residues. In DNA form, the CDR3 reads TGTGCCAGCCGGACTAGCTCGGATGAGCAGTTCTTC. This translates into CASRTSSDEQFF.

Here the CDR3 DNA reads TGCGCCAGCAGCTTAGGGGACAGGGCTGAAAAACTGTTTTTT. Its translation: CASSLGDRAEKLFF. The rearrangement joins TRBV5-1 to TRBJ1-4, with 9 bases that match TRBD1. The germline gives CDR1 SGHRS, CDR2 YFSETQ. Losses at the gene ends were 2 bases for V and 7 bases for J; bases not matched to a gene: 3. The CDR3 covers 14 residues.

This sequence joins TRBV2 and TRBJ2-1; 9 bases line up with TRBD2. The germline gives CDR1 SNHLY, CDR2 FYNNEI. This CDR3 region has 13 residues. V lost 9 bases to trimming and J lost 8 bases; unmatched junction nucleotides: 8. The CDR3 coding sequence is TGTGCCAGGGGACTAGCCGGAGGAGATGAGCAGTTCTTC. Protein sequence: CARGLAGGDEQFF.

The V gene is TRBV6-5, the J gene TRBJ2-3, with D maybe TRBD2 (5 bases). In germline, CDR1 is MNHEY, CDR2 SVGAGI. The CDR3 extends over 13 amino acids. The V gene lost 7 bases and the J gene lost 0 bases, with 8 bases spanning the gap. The CDR3 coding sequence is TGTGCCAGCACTAGGGAGAGCACAGATACGCAGTATTTT. This codes for CASTRESTDTQYF.

The chain joins TRBV9 to TRBJ2-3; D ambiguous. The CDR3 has 11 amino acids. Trimming stripped 2 bases from V and 5 bases from J, with 3 bases between. CDR1 is SGDLS and CDR2 is YYNGEE in the germline V gene. This CDR3 reads CASSVGDTQYF. CDR3 DNA: TGTGCCAGCAGCGTGGGAGATACGCAGTATTTT.

The chain uses TRBV27 and TRBJ2-1; 7 bases match TRBD1. The CDR3 totals 15 residues. Germline loops: CDR1 MNHEY, CDR2 SMNVEV (reference sequence). Losses at the gene ends were 4 bases for V and 0 bases for J; bases not matched to a gene: 3. DNA of the CDR3: TGTGCCAGCAGTTCAAACAGGGGCTCCTACAATGAGCAGTTCTTC. This gives the protein CASSSNRGSYNEQFF.

This chain links TRBV19 with TRBJ1-3, with no clear D. V lost 3 bases, J lost 1 base, and 7 bases lay in between. The CDR3 totals 14 residues. Looked up from germline, CDR1 is LNHDA and CDR2 is SQIVND (reference sequence). The DNA of the CDR3 is TGTGCCAGTAGTATGTGGGGTTCTGGAAACACCATATATTTT. Encoded protein: CASSMWGSGNTIYF.

The rearrangement links TRBV5-1 to TRBJ1-2; TRBD1 might be the D (5 bases). The CDR3 length is 14 residues. The germline CDR1 and CDR2 sequences are SGHRS and YFSETQ. V dropped 0 bases and J dropped 8 bases, with 14 bases sitting between them. The CDR3 DNA sequence: TGCGCCAGCAGCTTGGGGGACGGGGATGGAGGCTACACCTTC. Translated: CASSLGDGDGGYTF.

V gene TRBV6-5 combines with J gene TRBJ1-2, with TRBD1 matching 9 bases. This CDR3 contains 15 residues. From germline, CDR1 is MNHEY and CDR2 SVGAGI. Trimming cost V 6 bases and J 5 bases; bases outside gene matches: 10. The CDR3 sequence: CASSQGTGSSYGYTF. The CDR3, as DNA: TGTGCCAGCAGCCAGGGGACAGGGTCTTCTTATGGCTACACCTTC.

The chain combines TRBV5-1 with TRBJ1-2; D is undetermined. V lost 0 bases and J lost 2, with 5 bases in between. CDR1 is SGHRS and CDR2 is YFSETQ in the germline V gene. The CDR3 is made up of 13 amino acids. This chain's CDR3 is CASSLDTNYGYTF. CDR3 in DNA: TGCGCCAGCAGCTTGGACACAAACTATGGCTACACCTTC.

The V call is TRBV19, the J call TRBJ1-3; D perhaps matches TRBD1 (5 bases). Germline CDR1 and CDR2: LNHDA and SQIVND (reference sequence). The V end was cut by 9 bases, the J end by 4 bases, with 16 bases between. The CDR3 runs to 14 residues. CDR3 in amino acids: CASKAGGPGNTIYF. DNA of the CDR3: TGTGCCAGCAAGGCGGGGGGACCCGGAAACACCATATATTTT.

This chain uses TRBV7-3 with TRBJ1-3; no clear D gene. The CDR3 runs to 15 residues. V lost 2 bases and J lost 0, with 8 bases in between. Germline values: CDR1 SGHTA, CDR2 FQGTGA. The CDR3 protein is CASSLVAGSGNTIYF. In DNA, the CDR3 is TGTGCCAGCAGCTTAGTGGCCGGCTCTGGAAACACCATATATTTT.

The chain is built from TRBV25-1 and TRBJ2-1, with 7 nucleotides matching TRBD2. The J segment lost 6 bases and the V segment lost 1 base, leaving 3 bases of the junction unmatched. Germline-derived CDR1 and CDR2 are MGHDK and SYGVNS. This CDR3 comprises 14 residues. The CDR3 loop is CASSEWEGSNEQFF. CDR3 DNA sequence: TGTGCCAGCAGTGAATGGGAGGGAAGCAATGAGCAGTTCTTC.

V is TRBV29-1 and J is TRBJ1-2; D gene uncertain. This CDR3 has 13 amino acids. Germline-derived CDR1 and CDR2 are SQVTM and ANQGSEA. V lost 2 bases to trimming and J lost 6 bases, with 13 bases between them. CDR3 residues: CSVERWGGNGYTF. CDR3 coding DNA: TGCAGCGTTGAAAGGTGGGGAGGGAATGGCTACACCTTC.

The sample holds one count of this clone. This chain joins TRBV27 and TRBJ2-3, with 7 bases identical to TRBD1. From germline, CDR1 is MNHEY and CDR2 SMNVEV (reference sequence). J gave up 0 bases and V 7 bases, and 10 bases lay outside the gene matches. The CDR3 covers 16 residues. The CDR3 sequence: CASKRRRDSSTDTQYF. CDR3 bases: TGTGCCAGCAAACGCCGCCGGGACAGTAGCACAGATACGCAGTATTTT.

The chain combines TRBV6-6 with TRBJ2-3; D is ambiguous. Germline assignment: CDR1 MNHNY and CDR2 SVGAGI (reference sequence). The CDR3 consists of 14 residues. V dropped 2 bases and J dropped 5 bases, with 11 bases sitting between them. CDR3 nucleotide sequence: TGTGCCAGCAGTTACCTTCAGAGAGTAGATACGCAGTATTTT. It yields the protein CASSYLQRVDTQYF.

This clone was detected only once. V is TRBV4-2 and J is TRBJ2-7, with D perhaps matching TRBD1 or TRBD2 (5 bases each). Germline CDR1 and CDR2: LGHNA and YNFKEQ. This CDR3 is 14 amino acids long. The ends were cut back, 3 bases at V and 2 bases at J, with 11 bases in the middle. The CDR3 reads CASSHRDPPYEQYF. As DNA, the CDR3 is TGTGCCAGCAGCCACCGGGACCCACCCTACGAGCAGTACTTC.

The chain carries TRBV19 and TRBJ2-3; 12 nucleotides line up with TRBD2. V lost 6 bases to trimming and J lost 4 bases; unmatched junction nucleotides: 5. CDR1 and CDR2 from the germline V gene are LNHDA and SQIVND (reference sequence). CDR3 length: 15 amino acids. The CDR3: CASSLRLAGADTQYF. In DNA form, the CDR3 reads TGTGCCAGTAGCCTCCGACTAGCGGGAGCAGATACGCAGTATTTT.

CDR3 region: CASSLALGGREDEQFF. CDR3 coding DNA: TGTGCCAGCAGCTTAGCGCTCGGGGGCCGGGAGGATGAGCAGTTCTTC. This sequence joins TRBV7-7 and TRBJ2-1, with D possibly being TRBD2 (7 bases). V lost 0 bases to trimming and J lost 8 bases, with 17 bases between them. Germline loops: CDR1 SSHAT, CDR2 FNYEAQ (reference sequence). The CDR3 contains 16 residues.